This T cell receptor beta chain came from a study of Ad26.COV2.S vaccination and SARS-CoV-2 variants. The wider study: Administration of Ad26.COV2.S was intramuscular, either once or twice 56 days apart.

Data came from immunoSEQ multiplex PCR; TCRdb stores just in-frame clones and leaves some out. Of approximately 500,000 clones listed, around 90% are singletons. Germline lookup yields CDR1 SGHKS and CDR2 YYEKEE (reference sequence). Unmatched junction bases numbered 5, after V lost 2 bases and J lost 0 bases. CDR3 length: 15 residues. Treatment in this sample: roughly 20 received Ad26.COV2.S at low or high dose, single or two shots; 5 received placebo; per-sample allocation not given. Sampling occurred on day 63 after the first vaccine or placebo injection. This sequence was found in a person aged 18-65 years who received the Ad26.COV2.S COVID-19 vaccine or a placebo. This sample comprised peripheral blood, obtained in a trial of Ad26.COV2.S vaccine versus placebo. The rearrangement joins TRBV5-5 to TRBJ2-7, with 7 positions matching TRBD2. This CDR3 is CASSFLAVHSYEQYF. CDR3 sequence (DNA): TGTGCCAGCAGCTTTCTAGCGGTACACTCCTACGAGCAGTACTTC.